Only one count was recorded for the clone carrying this T cell receptor beta chain. Using immunoSEQ multiplex PCR, the repertoire was profiled, and TCRdb retains in-frame clones only, with some absent. The repertoire includes 1,100,000 or so clones, approximately 80% of them detected once, and approximately 0.56% sits in the top ten. This sample is part of a study of shared clonotypes between healthy human individuals. Germline CDR1 reads KGHSH; CDR2 reads LQKENI. Trimming removed 5 bases at V and 3 bases at J, with 14 bases between. The CDR3 is made up of 14 amino acids. The TCR comes from a man between 18 and 35 years old in good health. Some clones in this sample may be carry-over from other donors' samples. This sequence joins TRBV18 and TRBJ2-7; D may be TRBD1 (5 bases). The sample comprised memory CD4+ T cells from PBMCs. Subset in this sample: CD45RA-negative fraction. CDR3 bases: TGTGCCAGCTCAAGGGGCAGGGAAGACTACGAGCAGTACTTC. Its translation: CASSRGREDYEQYF.